This TCR beta chain appears in the sequencing data of a study of response to subunit inactivated influenza vaccine. V was clipped by 4 bases and J by 4 bases; unmatched bases: 13. The germline gives CDR1 SGHAT, CDR2 FQNNGV. This CDR3 is built from 17 residues. TCRdb reprocessed the RT-PCR reads with MiXCR, giving one entry per CDR3 protein. The profile covers around 650,000 distinct CDR3 sequences, with roughly 14% appearing a single time and 11% taken by the ten largest. The receptor's source is a man aged 50 to 59 who received an inactivated influenza vaccine. Sequences were derived from PBMCs from blood, sampled less than 13 days after vaccination. This chain uses TRBV11-2 with TRBJ2-5, with TRBD1 matching 9 bases. Written as DNA, the CDR3 is TGTGCCAGCAGCTCAAGATTTAGGACAGGGGTAACAGAGACCCAGTACTTC. This gives the protein CASSSRFRTGVTETQYF.